This record concerns one T cell receptor beta chain sequence. Its target is not known. The source of the sample is a study of response to subunit inactivated influenza vaccine. General observations from the study: The authors offered the suggestion that each seasonal influenza vaccination recruits few new T cells.

CDR3 size: 14 residues. CDR1 is SGHKS, CDR2 YYEKEE, per germline (reference sequence). Trimming pared 2 bases from V and 2 bases from J, leaving 11 bases between. TCRdb re-called the RT-PCR reads through MiXCR, storing one row per CDR3 protein. Counted here are some 850,000 distinct CDR3 sequences, approximately 17% occurring once; the ten biggest clones make up approximately 11%. The sequence was obtained from a man between 45 and 60 years old who received an inactivated influenza vaccine. The material sequenced was PBMCs from blood, taken 5 days after vaccination. This chain links TRBV5-5 with TRBJ2-7; D is unclear. The CDR3 sequence: CASSFMADAYEQYF. The CDR3 DNA reads TGTGCCAGCAGCTTCATGGCGGACGCCTACGAGCAGTACTTC.